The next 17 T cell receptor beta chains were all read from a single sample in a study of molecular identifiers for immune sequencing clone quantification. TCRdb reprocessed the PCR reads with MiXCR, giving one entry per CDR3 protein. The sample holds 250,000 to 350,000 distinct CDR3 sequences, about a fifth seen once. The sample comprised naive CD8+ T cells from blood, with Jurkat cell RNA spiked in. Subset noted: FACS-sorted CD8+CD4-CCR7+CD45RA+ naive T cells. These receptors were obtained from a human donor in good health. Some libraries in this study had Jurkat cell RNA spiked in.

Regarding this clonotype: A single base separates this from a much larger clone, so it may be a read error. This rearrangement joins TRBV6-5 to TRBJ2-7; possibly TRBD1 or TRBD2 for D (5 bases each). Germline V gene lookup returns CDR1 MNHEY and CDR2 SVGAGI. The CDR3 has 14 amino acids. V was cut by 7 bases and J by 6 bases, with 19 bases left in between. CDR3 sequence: CASKARDGVGEQYF. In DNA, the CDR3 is TGTGCCAGCAAAGCCCGGGACGGGGTAGGCGAGCAGTACTTC.

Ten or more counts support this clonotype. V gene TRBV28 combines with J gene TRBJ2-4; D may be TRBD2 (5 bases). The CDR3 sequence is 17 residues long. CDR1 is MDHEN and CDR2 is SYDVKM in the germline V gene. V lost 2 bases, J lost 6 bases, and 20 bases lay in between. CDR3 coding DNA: TGTGCCAGCAGTTTAGGTCCTTTTACTAGTAACGGAAACATTCAGTACTTC. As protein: CASSLGPFTSNGNIQYF.

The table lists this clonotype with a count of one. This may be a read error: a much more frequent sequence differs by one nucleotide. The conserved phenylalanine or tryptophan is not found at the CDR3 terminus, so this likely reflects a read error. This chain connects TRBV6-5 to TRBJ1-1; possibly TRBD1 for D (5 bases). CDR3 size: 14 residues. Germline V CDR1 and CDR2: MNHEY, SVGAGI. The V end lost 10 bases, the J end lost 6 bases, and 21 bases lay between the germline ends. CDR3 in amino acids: CATGPGTFGAEAFL. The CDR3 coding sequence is TGTGCCACGGGTCCGGGGACCTTTGGGGCTGAAGCTTTCCTT.

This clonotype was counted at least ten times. The CDR3 DNA is TGTGCCAGCAGCGATCTCTCGACAGGGCAGAACACTGAAGCTTTCTTT. This encodes CASSDLSTGQNTEAFF. The chain is built from TRBV6-2 or TRBV6-3 and TRBJ1-1; 7 bases agree with TRBD1. There are 16 residues in the CDR3. Trimming removed 6 bases from V and 1 base from J; junction bases left unmatched: 11. Germline V lookup: CDR1 MNHEY, CDR2 SVGEGT.

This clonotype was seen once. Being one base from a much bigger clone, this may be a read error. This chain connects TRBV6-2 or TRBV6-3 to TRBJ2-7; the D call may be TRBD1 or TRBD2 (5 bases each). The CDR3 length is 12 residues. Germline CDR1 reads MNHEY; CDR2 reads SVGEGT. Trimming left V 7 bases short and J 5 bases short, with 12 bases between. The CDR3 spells CASTRGPHEQYF. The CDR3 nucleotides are TGTGCCAGCACGAGGGGCCCCCACGAGCAGTACTTC.

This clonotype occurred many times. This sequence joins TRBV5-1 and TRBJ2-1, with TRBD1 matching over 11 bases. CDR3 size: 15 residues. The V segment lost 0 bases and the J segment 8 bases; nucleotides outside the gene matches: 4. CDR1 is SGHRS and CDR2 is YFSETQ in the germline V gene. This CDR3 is CASSLEGTGGYEQFF. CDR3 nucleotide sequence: TGCGCCAGCAGCTTGGAGGGGACAGGGGGATATGAGCAGTTCTTC. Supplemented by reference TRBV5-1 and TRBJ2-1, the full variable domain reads KAGVTQTPRYLIKTRGQQVTLSCSPISGHRSVSWYQQTPGQGLQFLFEYFSETQRNKGNFPGRFSGRQFSNSRSEMNVSTLELGDSALYLCASSLEGTGGYEQFFGPGTRLTVL.

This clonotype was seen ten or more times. In DNA, the CDR3 is TGTGCCAGCAGCTCTGGGACAGCAGTCTTCTCCAATGAGCAGTTCTTC. This encodes CASSSGTAVFSNEQFF. V and J are TRBV7-2 and TRBJ2-1; 7 bases fit TRBD1. V lost 4 bases and J lost 6; bases outside the gene matches: 12. The CDR3 spans 16 residues. The germline V gene has CDR1 SGHTA and CDR2 FQGNSA.

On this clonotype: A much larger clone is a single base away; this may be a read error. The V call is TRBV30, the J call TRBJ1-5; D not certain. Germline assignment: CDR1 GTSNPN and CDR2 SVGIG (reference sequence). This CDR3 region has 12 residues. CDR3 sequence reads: CAWSDALQPRHF. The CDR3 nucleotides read TGTGCCTGGAGTGACGCCTTACAGCCCCGGCATTTT.

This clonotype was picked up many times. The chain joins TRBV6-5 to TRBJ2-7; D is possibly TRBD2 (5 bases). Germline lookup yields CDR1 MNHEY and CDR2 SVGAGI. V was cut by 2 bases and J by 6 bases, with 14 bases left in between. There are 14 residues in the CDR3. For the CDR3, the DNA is TGTGCCAGCAGTTACACCGAAGTGGACTCCGAGCAGTACTTC. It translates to CASSYTEVDSEQYF.

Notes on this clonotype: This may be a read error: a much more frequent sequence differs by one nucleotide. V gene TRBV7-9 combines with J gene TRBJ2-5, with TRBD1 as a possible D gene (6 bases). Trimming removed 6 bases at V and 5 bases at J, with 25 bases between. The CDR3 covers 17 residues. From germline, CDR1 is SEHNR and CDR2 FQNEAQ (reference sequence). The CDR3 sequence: CASSYEPGTWLFETQYF. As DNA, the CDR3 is TGTGCCAGCAGTTACGAACCGGGGACATGGTTGTTTGAGACCCAGTACTTC.

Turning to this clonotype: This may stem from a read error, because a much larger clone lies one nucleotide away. CDR3 sequence reads: CASRDPTEALF. CDR3 DNA sequence: TGTGCCAGTCGGGACCCCACTGAAGCTCTCTTT. This chain links TRBV6-5 with TRBJ1-1; the D gene is possibly TRBD1 (5 bases). The length of the CDR3 is 11 residues. CDR1 and CDR2 (germline): MNHEY, SVGAGI.

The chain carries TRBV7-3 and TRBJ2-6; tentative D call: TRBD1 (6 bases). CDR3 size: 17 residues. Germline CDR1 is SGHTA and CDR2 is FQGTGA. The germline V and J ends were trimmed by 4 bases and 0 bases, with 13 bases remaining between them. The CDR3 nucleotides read TGTGCCAGCAGCTCTACGACAGGATACTCTGGGGCCAACGTCCTGACTTTC. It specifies CASSSTTGYSGANVLTF.

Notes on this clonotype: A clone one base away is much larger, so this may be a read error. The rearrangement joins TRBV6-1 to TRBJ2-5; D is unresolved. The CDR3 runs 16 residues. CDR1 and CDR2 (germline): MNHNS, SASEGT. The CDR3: CTSSEVARSYQETQYF. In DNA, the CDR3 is TGTACCAGCAGTGAAGTCGCCAGATCGTACCAAGAGACCCAGTACTTC.

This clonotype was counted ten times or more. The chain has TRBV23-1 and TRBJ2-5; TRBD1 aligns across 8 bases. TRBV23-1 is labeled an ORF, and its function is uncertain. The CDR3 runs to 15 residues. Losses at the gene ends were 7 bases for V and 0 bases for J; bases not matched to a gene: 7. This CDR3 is CASTGTDRDQETQYF. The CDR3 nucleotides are TGCGCCAGCACGGGGACGGACAGGGACCAAGAGACCCAGTACTTC.

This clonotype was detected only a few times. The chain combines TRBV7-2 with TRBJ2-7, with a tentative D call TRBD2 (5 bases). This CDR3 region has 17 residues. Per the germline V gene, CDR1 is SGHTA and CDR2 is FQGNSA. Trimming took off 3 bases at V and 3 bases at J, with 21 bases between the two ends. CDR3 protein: CASSFKPGVAPYYEQYF. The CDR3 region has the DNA TGTGCCAGCAGCTTTAAGCCCGGAGTAGCGCCTTACTACGAGCAGTACTTC.

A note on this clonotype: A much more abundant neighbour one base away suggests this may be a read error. The CDR3 is CASSPQPTGTVKSIQYF. In DNA form, the CDR3 reads TGTGCCAGCAGTCCTCAACCTACCGGGACGGTGAAAAGCATTCAGTACTTC. V is TRBV12-3 or TRBV12-4 and J is TRBJ2-4; D possibly matches TRBD1 or TRBD2 (5 bases each). The CDR3 covers 17 residues.

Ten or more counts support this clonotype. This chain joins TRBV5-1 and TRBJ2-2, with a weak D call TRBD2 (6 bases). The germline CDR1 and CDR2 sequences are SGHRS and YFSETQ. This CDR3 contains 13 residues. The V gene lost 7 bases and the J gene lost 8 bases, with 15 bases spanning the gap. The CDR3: CASVGLTRGELFF. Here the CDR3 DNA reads TGCGCCAGCGTCGGACTAACAAGAGGGGAGCTGTTTTTT.